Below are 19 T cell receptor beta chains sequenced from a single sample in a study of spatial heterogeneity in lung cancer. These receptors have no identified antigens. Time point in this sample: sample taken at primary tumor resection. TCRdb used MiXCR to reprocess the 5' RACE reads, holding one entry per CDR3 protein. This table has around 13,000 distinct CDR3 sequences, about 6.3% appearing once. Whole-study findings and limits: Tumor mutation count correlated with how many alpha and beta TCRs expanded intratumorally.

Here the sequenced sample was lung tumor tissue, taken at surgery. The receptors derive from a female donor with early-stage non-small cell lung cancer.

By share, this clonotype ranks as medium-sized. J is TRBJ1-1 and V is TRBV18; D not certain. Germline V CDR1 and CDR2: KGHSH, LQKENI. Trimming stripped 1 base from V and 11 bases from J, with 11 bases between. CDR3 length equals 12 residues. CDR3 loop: CASSPRADSAFF. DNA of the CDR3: TGTGCCAGCTCACCACGGGCAGATTCCGCTTTCTTT.

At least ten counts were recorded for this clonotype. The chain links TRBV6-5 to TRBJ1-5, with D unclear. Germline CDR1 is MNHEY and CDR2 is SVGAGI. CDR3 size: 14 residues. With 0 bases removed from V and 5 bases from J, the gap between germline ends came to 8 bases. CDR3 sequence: CASSYSSVDQPQHF. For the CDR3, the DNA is TGTGCCAGCAGTTACTCAAGCGTGGATCAGCCCCAGCATTTT.

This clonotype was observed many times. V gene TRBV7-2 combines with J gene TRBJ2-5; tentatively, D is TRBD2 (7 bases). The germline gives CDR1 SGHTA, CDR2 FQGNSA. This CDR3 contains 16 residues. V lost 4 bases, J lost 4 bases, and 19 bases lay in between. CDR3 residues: CASSSTGGIPVETQYF. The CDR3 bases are TGTGCCAGCAGCTCCACGGGGGGCATACCTGTAGAGACCCAGTACTTC. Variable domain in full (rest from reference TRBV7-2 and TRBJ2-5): GAGVSQSPSNKVTEKGKDVELRCDPISGHTALYWYRQSLGQGLEFLIYFQGNSAPDKSGLPSDRFSAERTGGSVSTLTIQRTQQEDSAVYLCASSSTGGIPVETQYFGPGTRLLVL.

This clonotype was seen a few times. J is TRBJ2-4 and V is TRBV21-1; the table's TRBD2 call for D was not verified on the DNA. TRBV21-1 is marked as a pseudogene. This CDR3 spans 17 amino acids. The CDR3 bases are TGTGCCAGCAGCAAGGGCCCTTGGGCCGGAGCCAAAAACATTCAGTACTTC. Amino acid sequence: CASSKGPWAGAKNIQYF.

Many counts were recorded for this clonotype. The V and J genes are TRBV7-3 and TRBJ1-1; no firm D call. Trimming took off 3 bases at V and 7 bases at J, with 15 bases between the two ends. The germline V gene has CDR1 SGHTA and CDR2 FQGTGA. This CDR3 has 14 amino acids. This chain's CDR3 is CASSFTPTLSEAFF. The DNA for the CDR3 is TGTGCCAGCAGCTTCACACCCACACTCAGTGAAGCTTTCTTT. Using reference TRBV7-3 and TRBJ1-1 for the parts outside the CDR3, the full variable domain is GAGVSQTPSNKVTEKGKYVELRCDPISGHTALYWYRQSLGQGPEFLIYFQGTGAADDSGLPNDRFFAVRPEGSVSTLKIQRTERGDSAVYLCASSFTPTLSEAFFGQGTRLTVV.

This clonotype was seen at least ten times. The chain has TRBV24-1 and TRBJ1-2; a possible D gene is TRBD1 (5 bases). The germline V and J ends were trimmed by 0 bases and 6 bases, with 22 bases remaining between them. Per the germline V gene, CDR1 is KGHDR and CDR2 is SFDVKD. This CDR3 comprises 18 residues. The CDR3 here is CATSDLQTALGQFNGYTF. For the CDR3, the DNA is TGTGCCACCAGTGATTTGCAAACCGCGCTGGGGCAATTTAATGGCTACACCTTC.

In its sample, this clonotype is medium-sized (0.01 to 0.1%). The CDR3, as DNA: TGTGCCAGCAGCCTGCCCGGGACATCCTACGAGCAGTACTTC. Residues: CASSLPGTSYEQYF. This chain uses TRBV28 with TRBJ2-7; TRBD1 is a possible D gene (6 bases). The V end lost 6 bases, the J end lost 1 base, and 13 bases lay between the germline ends. The V gene's germline CDR1 is MDHEN and CDR2 SYDVKM. This CDR3 is built from 14 residues.

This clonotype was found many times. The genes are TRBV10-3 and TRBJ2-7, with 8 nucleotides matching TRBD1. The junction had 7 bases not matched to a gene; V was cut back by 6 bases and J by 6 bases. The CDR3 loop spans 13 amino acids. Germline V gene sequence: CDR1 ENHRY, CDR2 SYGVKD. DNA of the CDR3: TGTGCCATCAGCGAGATACAGGGGGTCGAGCAGTACTTC. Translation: CAISEIQGVEQYF.

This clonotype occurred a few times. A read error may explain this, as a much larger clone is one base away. CDR3 nucleotides: TGTGCCAGCAGTCCGGGACAGTGCAATGAGCAGTTCTTC. Protein: CASSPGQCNEQFF. This chain connects TRBV27 to TRBJ2-1; 7 bases map to TRBD1. CDR3 length: 13 amino acids. CDR1 is MNHEY and CDR2 is SMNVEV in the germline V gene (reference sequence). J was trimmed by 6 bases and V by 5 bases; bases with no gene match: 4.

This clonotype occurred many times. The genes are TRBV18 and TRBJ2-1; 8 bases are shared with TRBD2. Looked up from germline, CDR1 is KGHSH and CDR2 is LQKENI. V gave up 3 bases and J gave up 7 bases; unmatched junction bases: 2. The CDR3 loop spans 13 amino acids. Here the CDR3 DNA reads TGTGCCAGCTCACCGACTAGCGCTAATGAGCAGTTCTTC. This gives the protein CASSPTSANEQFF.

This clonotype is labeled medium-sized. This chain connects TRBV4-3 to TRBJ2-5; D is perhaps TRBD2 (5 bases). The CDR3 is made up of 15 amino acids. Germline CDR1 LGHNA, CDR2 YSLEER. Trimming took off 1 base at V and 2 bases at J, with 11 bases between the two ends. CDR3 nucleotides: TGCGCCAGCAGCCAAGTCGCAGCGGCACAAGAGACCCAGTACTTC. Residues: CASSQVAAAQETQYF.

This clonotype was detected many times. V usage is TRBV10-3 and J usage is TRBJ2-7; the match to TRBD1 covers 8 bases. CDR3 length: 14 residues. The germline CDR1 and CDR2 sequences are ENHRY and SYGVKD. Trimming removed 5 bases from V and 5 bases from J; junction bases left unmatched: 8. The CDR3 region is CAISRTGFFNEQYF. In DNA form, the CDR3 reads TGTGCCATCAGTCGGACAGGGTTCTTCAACGAGCAGTACTTC.

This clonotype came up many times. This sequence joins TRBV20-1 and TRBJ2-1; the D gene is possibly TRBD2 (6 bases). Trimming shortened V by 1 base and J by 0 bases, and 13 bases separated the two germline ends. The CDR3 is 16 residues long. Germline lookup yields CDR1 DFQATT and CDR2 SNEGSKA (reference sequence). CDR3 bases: TGCAGTGCTAGAGGTTCGGACGGGAGCTCCTACAATGAGCAGTTCTTC. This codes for CSARGSDGSSYNEQFF.

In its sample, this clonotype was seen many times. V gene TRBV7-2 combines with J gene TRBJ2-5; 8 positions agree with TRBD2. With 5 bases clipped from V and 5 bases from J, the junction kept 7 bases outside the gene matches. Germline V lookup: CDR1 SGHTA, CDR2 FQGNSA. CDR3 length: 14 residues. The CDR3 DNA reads TGTGCCAGCAGCCCCCGAGCGGGGGCCGAGACCCAGTACTTC. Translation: CASSPRAGAETQYF.

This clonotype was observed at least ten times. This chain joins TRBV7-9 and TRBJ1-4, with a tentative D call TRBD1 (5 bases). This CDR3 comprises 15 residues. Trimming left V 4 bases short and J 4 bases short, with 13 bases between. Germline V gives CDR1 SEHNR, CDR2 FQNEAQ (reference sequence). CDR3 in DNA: TGTGCCAGCAGCTCGATCCCGGGGCTTAATGAAAAACTGTTTTTT. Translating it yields CASSSIPGLNEKLFF.

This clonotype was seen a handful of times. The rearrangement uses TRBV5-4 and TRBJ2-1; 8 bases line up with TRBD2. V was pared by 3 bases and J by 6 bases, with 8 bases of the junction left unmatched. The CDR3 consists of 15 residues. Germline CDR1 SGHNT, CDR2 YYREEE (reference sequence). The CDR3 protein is CASSSGLALGNEQFF. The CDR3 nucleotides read TGTGCCAGCAGCTCCGGACTAGCCCTGGGCAATGAGCAGTTCTTC.

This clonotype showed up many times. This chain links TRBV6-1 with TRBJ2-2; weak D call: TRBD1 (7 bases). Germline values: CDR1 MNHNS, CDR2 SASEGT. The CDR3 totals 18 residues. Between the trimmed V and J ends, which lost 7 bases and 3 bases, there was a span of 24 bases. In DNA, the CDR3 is TGTGCCAGCAAACGGCGGGCAGGGGGGCAGTCGGACACCGGGGAGCTGTTTTTT. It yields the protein CASKRRAGGQSDTGELFF.

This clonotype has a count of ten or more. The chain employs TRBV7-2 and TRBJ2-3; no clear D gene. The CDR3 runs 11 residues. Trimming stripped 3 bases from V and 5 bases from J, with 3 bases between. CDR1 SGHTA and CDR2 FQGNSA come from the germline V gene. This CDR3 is CASSLIDTQYF. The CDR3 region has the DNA TGTGCCAGCAGCTTGATAGATACGCAGTATTTT.

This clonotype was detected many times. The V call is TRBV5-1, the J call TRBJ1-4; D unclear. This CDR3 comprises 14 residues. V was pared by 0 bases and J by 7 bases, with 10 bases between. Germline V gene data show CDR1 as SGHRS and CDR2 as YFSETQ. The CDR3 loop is CASSLGGRPEKLFF. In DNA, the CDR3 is TGCGCCAGCAGCTTGGGCGGAAGACCTGAAAAACTGTTTTTT. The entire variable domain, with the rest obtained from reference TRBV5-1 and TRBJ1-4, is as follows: KAGVTQTPRYLIKTRGQQVTLSCSPISGHRSVSWYQQTPGQGLQFLFEYFSETQRNKGNFPGRFSGRQFSNSRSEMNVSTLELGDSALYLCASSLGGRPEKLFFGSGTQLSVL.